Sequencing of this TCR beta chain was carried out in a study of blood T cell repertoires in COVID-19. Looking at the study overall: PBMCs, B-cell-depleted T cells, or T cells provided the cDNA or gDNA that made up the material.

The participants were between about 18 and 89 years old and came from about two dozen US areas. Categorization into cohorts depended on clinical history that participants reported. In Cohort 3, a recovered donor had either two negative PCRs, clearance, or symptom resolution. Data came from immunoSEQ multiplex PCR; TCRdb stores just in-frame clones and leaves some out. The sample carries 95,000 to 150,000 clones, 84% recorded once. This sequence originates from a woman aged 25 to 39 who had recovered from COVID-19. The sequencing sample was made of PBMCs or T cells enriched from blood (not recorded which).

For the CDR3, the DNA is TGTGCCAGCTCACAACCGGGACAGGGGGCCTACGAGCAGTACTTC. As protein: CASSQPGQGAYEQYF. The V gene is TRBV18, the J gene TRBJ2-7, with 11 nucleotides matching TRBD1. The CDR3 runs to 15 residues. V was pared by 4 bases and J by 2 bases, with 4 bases of the junction left unmatched. Germline CDR1 and CDR2: KGHSH and LQKENI.